This note documents a single TCR beta chain sequence. The data originate from a study of blood T cell repertoires in COVID-19. Under the authors' procedure: Estimates of nucleated cell counts were drawn from the amplification of reference gene primers. Here immunoSEQ multiplex PCR was the method, and the copy in TCRdb shows in-frame clones only, minus some. V and J calls and clone size come straight from that table; D and trimming were deduced from the DNA. This table holds about 64,000 clones, about 81% found once. Germline-derived CDR1 and CDR2 are MNHEY and SVGAGI. The CDR3 has 14 residues. Germline trimming cut 6 bases from V and 8 bases from J; bases unmatched to any gene: 7.

This clonotype originated in a man older than 75 with acute or convalescent COVID-19. Sequenced sample: peripheral blood. The chain links TRBV6-5 to TRBJ1-6; 7 nucleotides agree with TRBD1. The CDR3 nucleotides read TGTGCCAGCAGGGAGTACACAGGGGATTCACCCCTCCACTTT. Protein product: CASREYTGDSPLHF.